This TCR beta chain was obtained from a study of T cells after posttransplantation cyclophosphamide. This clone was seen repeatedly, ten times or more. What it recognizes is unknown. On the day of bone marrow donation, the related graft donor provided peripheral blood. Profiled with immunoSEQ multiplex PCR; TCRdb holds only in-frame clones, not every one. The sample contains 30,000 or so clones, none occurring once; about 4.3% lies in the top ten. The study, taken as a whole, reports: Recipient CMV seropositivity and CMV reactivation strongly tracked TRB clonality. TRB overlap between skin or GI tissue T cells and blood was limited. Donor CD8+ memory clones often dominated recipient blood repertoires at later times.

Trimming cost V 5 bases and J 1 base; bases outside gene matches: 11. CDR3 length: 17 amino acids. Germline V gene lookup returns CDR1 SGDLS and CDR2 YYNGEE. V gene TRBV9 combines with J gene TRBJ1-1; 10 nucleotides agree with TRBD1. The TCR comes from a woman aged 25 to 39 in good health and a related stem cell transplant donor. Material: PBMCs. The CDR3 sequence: CASRGDRGQHKNTEAFF. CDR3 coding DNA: TGTGCCAGCAGGGGCGACAGGGGGCAACACAAGAACACTGAAGCTTTCTTT.